This TCR beta chain was sequenced in a study of blood T cell repertoires in COVID-19. Across the study: Samples taken during acute and convalescent COVID-19 were collected in the United States, Italy and Spain. T cells, B-cell-depleted T cells, or PBMCs supplied cDNA or gDNA.

This clone has only a few counts. Original analysis: Quantification of nucleated cells was approximated via reference gene primer amplification. This table comes from immunoSEQ multiplex PCR, and its TCRdb copy is limited to in-frame clones, with some not included. V and J calls and clone size are as listed in that table; D and trimming were resolved from the DNA. This sample has a few hundred thousand clones, with roughly 90% found just once. This clonotype was sampled from an older woman with COVID-19, enrolled during active disease. Sequences were obtained from peripheral blood.

CDR3 DNA sequence: TGCAGCGTGGGACAGGGGGAGGGCACTGAAGCTTTCTTT. It encodes CSVGQGEGTEAFF. The chain is built from TRBV29-1 and TRBJ1-1; 11 positions agree with TRBD1. CDR3 length: 13 residues. Germline V gene data show CDR1 as SQVTM and CDR2 as ANQGSEA. After removal of 6 bases from V and 4 bases from J, the junction contained 4 bases not matched to a gene.